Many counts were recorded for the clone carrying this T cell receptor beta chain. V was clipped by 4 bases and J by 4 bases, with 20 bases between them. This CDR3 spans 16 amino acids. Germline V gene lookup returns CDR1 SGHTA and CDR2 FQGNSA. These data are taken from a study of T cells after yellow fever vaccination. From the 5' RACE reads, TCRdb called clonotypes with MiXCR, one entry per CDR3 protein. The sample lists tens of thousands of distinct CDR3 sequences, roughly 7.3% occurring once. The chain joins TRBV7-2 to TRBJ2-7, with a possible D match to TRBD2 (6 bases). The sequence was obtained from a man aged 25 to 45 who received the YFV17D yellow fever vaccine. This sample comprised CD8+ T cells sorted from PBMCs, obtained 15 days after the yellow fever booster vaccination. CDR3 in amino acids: CASSSGGLGFGYEQYF. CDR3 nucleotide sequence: TGTGCCAGCAGCTCCGGGGGTCTGGGTTTTGGGTACGAGCAGTACTTC.